The clone carrying this T cell receptor (beta chain) was observed once. How the authors handled the data: Estimates of nucleated cell counts were drawn from the amplification of reference gene primers. Sequenced by immunoSEQ multiplex PCR; TCRdb stores in-frame clones only, minus some. The V and J calls and clone size were taken over from that table, and D and trimming were inferred from the DNA. This sample has fewer than 650,000 clones, with around nine tenths found just once. This entry belongs to a study of blood T cell repertoires in COVID-19. The junction had 5 bases not matched to a gene; V was cut back by 4 bases and J by 1 base. The CDR3 runs 16 residues. Germline values: CDR1 MGHDK, CDR2 SYGVNS.

The TCR originated in a woman aged 50 to 60 with COVID-19, enrolled during active disease. Sequenced sample: peripheral blood. The chain carries TRBV25-1 and TRBJ2-2; 8 positions agree with TRBD1. The CDR3 loop reads CASSATGTGNTGELFF. In DNA form, the CDR3 reads TGTGCCAGCAGTGCAACCGGGACAGGGAACACCGGGGAGCTGTTTTTT.